This entry describes one T cell receptor beta chain. Its specificity is not known. This sample stems from a study of Siglec-9 on CD8 T cells in melanoma. Points from the study as a whole: Siglec-9 reportedly marks and regulates an effector memory CD8+ T-cell subset apparently accumulating in melanoma tumors.

Data came from immunoSEQ multiplex PCR; TCRdb stores just in-frame clones and leaves some out. The sample holds tens of thousands of clones; around three quarters are singletons and the top ten take around 5.5%. The material sequenced was Siglec-9- CD8+ T cells sorted from blood. The origin of this receptor is a human donor in good health.

CDR3 amino acids: CASSPGTGAGYTF. For the CDR3, the DNA is TGTGCCAGCAGCCCGGGGACAGGTGCTGGCTACACCTTC. V gene TRBV5-6 combines with J gene TRBJ1-2; 8 bases align to TRBD1. V lost 4 bases to trimming and J lost 7 bases; unmatched junction nucleotides: 6. The germline gives CDR1 SGHDT, CDR2 YYEEEE. The CDR3 contains 13 residues.